The 8 T cell receptor beta chains presented below share a single source sample, sequenced in a study of CDR3 diversity in severe acne. TCRdb reanalysed the PCR reads using MiXCR and keeps one entry per CDR3 protein. Here the sample spans fewer than 90,000 distinct CDR3 sequences, under 65% being singletons. Material for sequencing was blood. These receptors all stem from a male donor in good health, without acne.

This clonotype was counted once. CDR3 DNA: TGTGCCAGCAGTTCTCCCGCCCAGGGGCAAAATGGCTACACCTTC. Translating gives CASSSPAQGQNGYTF. This chain links TRBV12-3 or TRBV12-4 with TRBJ1-2; possibly TRBD1 for D (6 bases). Trimming removed 4 bases from V and 6 bases from J, with 18 bases in between. The CDR3 has 15 amino acids.

This clonotype was detected ten times or more. The CDR3 loop is CASSGAIRGNEQFF. CDR3 bases: TGCGCCAGTAGTGGAGCAATCCGGGGCAATGAGCAGTTCTTC. This chain uses TRBV5-1 with TRBJ2-1, with D possibly TRBD2 on 5 matching bases. This CDR3 contains 14 residues. V dropped 8 bases and J dropped 6 bases, with 18 bases sitting between them. Germline-derived CDR1 and CDR2 are SGHRS and YFSETQ. The full variable domain, in which reference TRBV5-1 and TRBJ2-1 provide the parts outside the CDR3, is KAGVTQTPRYLIKTRGQQVTLSCSPISGHRSVSWYQQTPGQGLQFLFEYFSETQRNKGNFPGRFSGRQFSNSRSEMNVSTLELGDSALYLCASSGAIRGNEQFFGPGTRLTVL.

A note on this clonotype: The limits of the CDR3 on the DNA are not certain, so only TCRdb's listed CDR3 is given. The genes are TRBV10-3 and TRBJ1-1; the D segment call TRBD1 is taken from the table without a DNA check. Germline lookup yields CDR1 ENHRY and CDR2 SYGVKD. The CDR3 totals 12 residues, both ends included. The CDR3 here is CASRVGQGTFSF.

A word on this clonotype: A read error may explain this, as a much larger clone is one base away. V is TRBV6-1 and J is TRBJ2-7, with D perhaps TRBD1 (6 bases). This CDR3 is built from 13 residues. The V gene's germline CDR1 is MNHNS and CDR2 SASEGT. V was cut by 2 bases and J by 7 bases, with 12 bases left in between. Written as DNA, the CDR3 is TGTGCCAGCAGTGAAAGGACAGTGGGAGAGCAGTACTTC. Its protein product is CASSERTVGEQYF.

The chain combines TRBV5-6 with TRBJ2-5; a weak D match, TRBD2 (6 bases). Near its end, the DNA agrees better with TRBJ2-1, so the J call may be wrong. Germline loops: CDR1 SGHDT, CDR2 YYEEEE. The CDR3 is 13 amino acids. The CDR3: CASSRDWGNEQFF. CDR3 sequence (DNA): TGTGCCAGCAGCCGGGACTGGGGGAATGAGCAGTTCTTC.

The chain is built from TRBV7-2 and TRBJ2-7; D unclear. Germline V gene sequence: CDR1 SGHTA, CDR2 FQGNSA. V dropped 2 bases and J dropped 4 bases, with 3 bases sitting between them. This CDR3 is 11 amino acids long. The CDR3 nucleotides are TGTGCCAGCAGCTTACATTACGAGCAGTACTTC. Amino acids: CASSLHYEQYF.

The table lists this clonotype with many counts. The chain joins TRBV29-1 to TRBJ1-5, with D hard to call. In germline, CDR1 is SQVTM, CDR2 ANQGSEA. V shed 4 bases and J shed 0 bases, with 10 bases lying between them. The CDR3 is 14 residues long. The CDR3: CSVASEYSNQPQHF. In nucleotides, the CDR3 is TGCAGCGTTGCGTCGGAATATAGCAATCAGCCCCAGCATTTT.

The genes are TRBV5-6 and TRBJ2-7, with a tentative D call TRBD1 (6 bases). CDR1 and CDR2 from the germline V gene are SGHDT and YYEEEE. With 2 bases removed from V and 3 bases from J, the gap between germline ends came to 24 bases. This CDR3 contains 18 residues. CDR3 loop: CASSLSLPGQGMNYEQYF. The DNA for the CDR3 is TGTGCCAGCAGCTTATCCCTCCCTGGGCAGGGGATGAACTACGAGCAGTACTTC.